The 2 T cell receptor beta chains below all came from one sample that was sequenced in a study of PD-1 blockade in classical Hodgkin lymphoma. Measured with immunoSEQ multiplex PCR; TCRdb has only the in-frame clones, and not every one. The sample lists roughly 100,000 clones, around 88% occurring once. Each patient experienced a relapse that followed autologous stem cell transplantation, and brentuximab vedotin exposure varied. The source was peripheral blood mononuclear cells (PBMCs), collected before the second cycle of nivolumab. The source is a human donor with classical Hodgkin lymphoma.

This chain uses TRBV20-1 with TRBJ1-2, with D possibly matching TRBD1 (5 bases). The germline gives CDR1 DFQATT, CDR2 SNEGSKA (reference sequence). CDR3 length equals 11 residues. Trimming removed 6 bases at V and 6 bases at J, with 11 bases between. CDR3 in DNA: TGCAGTGCGACAGCAACGGATGGCTACACCTTC. It is translated as CSATATDGYTF.

The genes are TRBV18 and TRBJ2-7, with no clear D. The V and J ends lost 4 bases and 0 bases respectively, with 4 bases between them. The CDR3 totals 12 residues. The germline gives CDR1 KGHSH, CDR2 LQKENI. This chain's CDR3 is CASSLDSYEQYF. The DNA for the CDR3 is TGTGCCAGCTCACTTGACTCCTACGAGCAGTACTTC.